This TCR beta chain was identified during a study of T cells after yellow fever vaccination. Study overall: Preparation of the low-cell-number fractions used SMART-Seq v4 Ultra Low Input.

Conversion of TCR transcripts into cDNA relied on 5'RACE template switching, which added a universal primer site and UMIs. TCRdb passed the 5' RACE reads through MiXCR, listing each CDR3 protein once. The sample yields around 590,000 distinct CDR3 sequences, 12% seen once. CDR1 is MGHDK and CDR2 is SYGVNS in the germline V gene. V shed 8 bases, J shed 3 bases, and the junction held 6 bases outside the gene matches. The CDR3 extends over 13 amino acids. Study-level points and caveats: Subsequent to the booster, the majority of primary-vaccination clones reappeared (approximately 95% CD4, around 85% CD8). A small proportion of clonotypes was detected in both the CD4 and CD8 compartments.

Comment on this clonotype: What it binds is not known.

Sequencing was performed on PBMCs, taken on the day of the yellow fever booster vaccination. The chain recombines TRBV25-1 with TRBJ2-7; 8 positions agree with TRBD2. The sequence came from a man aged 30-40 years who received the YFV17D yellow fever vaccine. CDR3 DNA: TGTGCCAGCTCCGGCGGGGGGCTCTACGAGCAGTACTTC. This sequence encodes CASSGGGLYEQYF.